Listed below are T cell receptor beta chains from one sample, sequenced in a study of blood T cell repertoires in COVID-19. The assay was immunoSEQ multiplex PCR, and TCRdb's table has in-frame clones only and misses some. The table includes tens of thousands of clones, roughly 68% detected once. Input material: peripheral blood. Receptors originate from a man aged 80 or over with acute or convalescent COVID-19. CDR3s include the opening cysteine and the closing phenylalanine or tryptophan. The order of the fields is V gene, D gene, clone size, J gene, CDR3 DNA, CDR3 protein. D genes are given only for firm matches. The size entry is marked missing in some rows and otherwise reads once, few, many or a size class.

V: TRBV6-5
D: .
size: .
J: TRBJ2-7
DNA: TGTGCCAGCAGTTACCAACGGGACACTACCTACGAGCAGTACTTC
CDR3: CASSYQRDTTYEQYF

V: TRBV7-9
D: .
size: .
J: TRBJ1-1
DNA: TGTGCCAGCAGCTTAGGGGTCCAGGACACTGAAGCTTTCTTT
CDR3: CASSLGVQDTEAFF

V: TRBV7-2
D: TRBD2
size: once
J: TRBJ2-3
DNA: TGTGCCAGCAGCTTAGGGTTCCGCGGGAGTAGCTCAGATACGCAGTATTTT
CDR3: CASSLGFRGSSSDTQYF

V: TRBV11-3
D: TRBD2
size: .
J: TRBJ2-3
DNA: TGTGCCAGCAGCTTAAATAGCGGGACGACAGATACGCAGTATTTT
CDR3: CASSLNSGTTDTQYF

V: TRBV7-9
D: TRBD2
size: .
J: TRBJ2-7
DNA: TGTGCCAGCAGCTCTCGAACGGGAGGTCCCGAGCAGTACTTC
CDR3: CASSSRTGGPEQYF

V: TRBV7-2
D: .
size: .
J: TRBJ2-1
DNA: TGTGCCAGCAGGGGGGGAGCGCATGTGGGTGAGCAGTTCTTC
CDR3: CASRGGAHVGEQFF

V: TRBV14
D: TRBD2
size: .
J: TRBJ2-1
DNA: TGTGCCAGCAGCCAAGTATCTTGGCTAGCGGGAATCAATGAGCAGTTCTTC
CDR3: CASSQVSWLAGINEQFF

V: TRBV15
D: TRBD1
size: .
J: TRBJ1-1
DNA: TGTGCCACCAGCAGTAAGACAGGGGGTGACACTGAAGCTTTCTTT
CDR3: CATSSKTGGDTEAFF

V: TRBV6-5
D: .
size: many
J: TRBJ2-7
DNA: TGTGCCAGCAGTTACCGCCCGACAGACTACGAGCAGTACTTC
CDR3: CASSYRPTDYEQYF

V: TRBV9
D: TRBD1
size: .
J: TRBJ2-3
DNA: TGTGCCAGCAGCCCTACCCGACAGGGTCGGACAGATACGCAGTATTTT
CDR3: CASSPTRQGRTDTQYF

V: TRBV7-9
D: TRBD2
size: few
J: TRBJ2-3
DNA: TGTGCCAGCAGCCCCCTGATGGCGGGGAGGGTAGATACGCAGTATTTT
CDR3: CASSPLMAGRVDTQYF

V: TRBV28
D: .
size: .
J: TRBJ2-7
DNA: TGTGCCAGCAGCCAGCGGCCCTCCTACGAGCAGTACTTC
CDR3: CASSQRPSYEQYF

V: TRBV9
D: .
size: .
J: TRBJ2-7
DNA: TGTGCCAGCAGCGTAGGGGCCGGAACCTACGAGCAGTACTTC
CDR3: CASSVGAGTYEQYF